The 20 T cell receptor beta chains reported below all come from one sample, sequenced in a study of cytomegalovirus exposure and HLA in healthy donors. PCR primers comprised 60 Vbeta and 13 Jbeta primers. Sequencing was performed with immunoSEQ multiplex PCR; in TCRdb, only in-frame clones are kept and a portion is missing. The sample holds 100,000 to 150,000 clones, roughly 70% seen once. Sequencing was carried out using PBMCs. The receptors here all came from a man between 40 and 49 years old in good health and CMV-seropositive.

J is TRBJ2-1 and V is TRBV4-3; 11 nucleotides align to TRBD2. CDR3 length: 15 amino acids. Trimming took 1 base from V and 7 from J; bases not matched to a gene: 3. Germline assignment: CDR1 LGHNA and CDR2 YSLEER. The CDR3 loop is CASSQVAGGPNEQFF. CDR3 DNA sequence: TGCGCCAGCAGCCAAGTAGCGGGAGGGCCGAATGAGCAGTTCTTC.

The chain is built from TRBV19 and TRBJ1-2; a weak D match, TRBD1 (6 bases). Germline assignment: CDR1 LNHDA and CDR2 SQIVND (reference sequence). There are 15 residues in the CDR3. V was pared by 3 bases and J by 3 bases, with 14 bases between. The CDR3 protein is CASSMDSSRDYGYTF. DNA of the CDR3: TGTGCCAGTAGTATGGACAGCTCCAGGGACTATGGCTACACCTTC.

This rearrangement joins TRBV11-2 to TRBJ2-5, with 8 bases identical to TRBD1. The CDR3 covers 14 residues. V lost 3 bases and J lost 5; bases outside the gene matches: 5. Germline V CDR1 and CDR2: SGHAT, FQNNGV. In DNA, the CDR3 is TGTGCCAGCAGCTTCGACAGGGGTACGGAGACCCAGTACTTC. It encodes CASSFDRGTETQYF.

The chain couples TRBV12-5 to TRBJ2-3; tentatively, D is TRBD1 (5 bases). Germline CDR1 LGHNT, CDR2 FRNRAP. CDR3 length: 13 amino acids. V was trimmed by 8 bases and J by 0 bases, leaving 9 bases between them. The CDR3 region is CASMTDSTDTQYF. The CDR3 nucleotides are TGTGCTAGTATGACAGATAGCACAGATACGCAGTATTTT.

The CDR3 sequence: CATLGGLGSPLHF. CDR3 DNA sequence: TGTGCCACTCTAGGAGGGCTAGGGTCACCCCTCCACTTT. The V and J genes are TRBV2 and TRBJ1-6; D gene uncertain. The CDR3 extends over 13 amino acids. Germline V gives CDR1 SNHLY, CDR2 FYNNEI. V was clipped by 10 bases and J by 10 bases, with 17 bases between them.

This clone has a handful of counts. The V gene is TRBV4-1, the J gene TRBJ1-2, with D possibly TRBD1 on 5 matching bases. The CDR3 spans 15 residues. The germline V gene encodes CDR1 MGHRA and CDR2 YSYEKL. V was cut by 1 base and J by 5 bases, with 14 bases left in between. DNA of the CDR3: TGCGCCAGCAGCCAAGGCGGGACCGAGCATTATGGCTACACCTTC. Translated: CASSQGGTEHYGYTF.

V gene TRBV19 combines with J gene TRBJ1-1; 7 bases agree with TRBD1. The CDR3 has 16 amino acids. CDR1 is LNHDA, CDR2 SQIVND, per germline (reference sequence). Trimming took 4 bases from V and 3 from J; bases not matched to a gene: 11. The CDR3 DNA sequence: TGTGCCAGTAGTAGGGGAATATCAGGGGGAGACACTGAAGCTTTCTTT. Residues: CASSRGISGGDTEAFF. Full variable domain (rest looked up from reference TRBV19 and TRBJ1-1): DGGITQSPKYLFRKEGQNVTLSCEQNLNHDAMYWYRQDPGQGLRLIYYSQIVNDFQKGDIAEGYSVSREKKESFPLTVTSAQKNPTAFYLCASSRGISGGDTEAFFGQGTRLTVV.

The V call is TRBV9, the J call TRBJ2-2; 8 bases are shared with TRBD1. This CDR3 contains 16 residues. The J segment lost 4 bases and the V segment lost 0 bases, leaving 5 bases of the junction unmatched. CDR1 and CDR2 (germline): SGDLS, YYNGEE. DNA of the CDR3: TGTGCCAGCAGCGTAGTTCAGGGGGCGAGCACCGGGGAGCTGTTTTTT. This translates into CASSVVQGASTGELFF.

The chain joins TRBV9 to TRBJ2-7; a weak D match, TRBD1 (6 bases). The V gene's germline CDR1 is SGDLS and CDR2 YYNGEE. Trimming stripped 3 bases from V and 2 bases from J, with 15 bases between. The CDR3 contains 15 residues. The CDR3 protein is CASSAQSGTTYEQYF. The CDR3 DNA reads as TGTGCCAGCAGCGCCCAGTCCGGGACAACCTACGAGCAGTACTTC.

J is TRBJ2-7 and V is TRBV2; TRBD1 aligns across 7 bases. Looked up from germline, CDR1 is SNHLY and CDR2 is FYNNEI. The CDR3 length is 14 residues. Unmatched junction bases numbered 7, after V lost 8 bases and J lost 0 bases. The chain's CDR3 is CASFPDRTSYEQYF. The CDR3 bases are TGTGCCAGCTTTCCGGACAGGACCTCCTACGAGCAGTACTTC.

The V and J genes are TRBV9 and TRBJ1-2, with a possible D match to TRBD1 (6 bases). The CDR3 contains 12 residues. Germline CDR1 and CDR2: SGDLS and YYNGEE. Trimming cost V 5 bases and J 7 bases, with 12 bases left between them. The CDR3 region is CASREGGLGYTF. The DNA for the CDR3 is TGTGCCAGCAGAGAGGGGGGGCTTGGCTACACCTTC. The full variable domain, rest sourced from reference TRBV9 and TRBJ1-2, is DSGVTQTPKHLITATGQRVTLRCSPRSGDLSVYWYQQSLDQGLQFLIQYYNGEERAKGNILERFSAQQFPDLHSELNLSSLELGDSALYFCASREGGLGYTFGSGTRLTVV.

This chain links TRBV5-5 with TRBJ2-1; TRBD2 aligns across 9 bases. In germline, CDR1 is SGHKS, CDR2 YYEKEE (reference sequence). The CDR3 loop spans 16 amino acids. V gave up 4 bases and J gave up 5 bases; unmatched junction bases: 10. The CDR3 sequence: CASSIESGGRNNEQFF. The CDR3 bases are TGTGCCAGCAGCATAGAAAGCGGGGGGCGGAACAATGAGCAGTTCTTC.

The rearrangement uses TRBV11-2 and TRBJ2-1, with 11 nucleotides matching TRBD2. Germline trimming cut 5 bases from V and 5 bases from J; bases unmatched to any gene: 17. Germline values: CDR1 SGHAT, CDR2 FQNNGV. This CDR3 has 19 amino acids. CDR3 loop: CASSPRDKILAGANNEQFF. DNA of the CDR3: TGTGCCAGCAGCCCACGGGACAAGATACTAGCGGGAGCCAACAATGAGCAGTTCTTC.

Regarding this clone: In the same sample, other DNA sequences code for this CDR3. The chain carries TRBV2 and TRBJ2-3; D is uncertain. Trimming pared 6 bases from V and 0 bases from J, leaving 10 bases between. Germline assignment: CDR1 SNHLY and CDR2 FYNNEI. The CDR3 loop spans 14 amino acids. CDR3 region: CASSPGLSTDTQYF. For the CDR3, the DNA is TGTGCCAGCAGCCCAGGTCTCAGCACAGATACGCAGTATTTT.

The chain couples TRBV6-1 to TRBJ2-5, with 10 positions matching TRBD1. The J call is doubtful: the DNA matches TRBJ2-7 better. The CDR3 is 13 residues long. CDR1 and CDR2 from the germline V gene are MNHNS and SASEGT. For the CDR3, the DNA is TGTGCCAGCAGATGGACAGGGGGATTCGAGCAGTACTTC. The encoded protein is CASRWTGGFEQYF.

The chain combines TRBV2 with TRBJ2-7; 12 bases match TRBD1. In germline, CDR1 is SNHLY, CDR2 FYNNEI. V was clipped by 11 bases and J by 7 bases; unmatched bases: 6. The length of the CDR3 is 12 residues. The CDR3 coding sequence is TGTGCCGGGGGACAGGGGGCGGGGGAGCAGTACTTC. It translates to CAGGQGAGEQYF.

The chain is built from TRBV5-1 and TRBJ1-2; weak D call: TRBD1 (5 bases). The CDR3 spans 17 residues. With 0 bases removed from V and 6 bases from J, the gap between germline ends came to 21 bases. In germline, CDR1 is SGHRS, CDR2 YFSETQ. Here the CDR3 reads CASSLDGMQGTGDGYTF. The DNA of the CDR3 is TGCGCCAGCAGCTTGGATGGTATGCAGGGAACTGGGGATGGCTACACCTTC.

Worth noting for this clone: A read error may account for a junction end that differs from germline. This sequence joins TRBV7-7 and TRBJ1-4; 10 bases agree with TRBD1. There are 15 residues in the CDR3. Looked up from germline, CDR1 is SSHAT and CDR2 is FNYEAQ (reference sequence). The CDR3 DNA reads TGTGCTAGCAGCGCCAGACAGGGGGCAGGTGAAAAACTGTTTTTT. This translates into CASSARQGAGEKLFF.

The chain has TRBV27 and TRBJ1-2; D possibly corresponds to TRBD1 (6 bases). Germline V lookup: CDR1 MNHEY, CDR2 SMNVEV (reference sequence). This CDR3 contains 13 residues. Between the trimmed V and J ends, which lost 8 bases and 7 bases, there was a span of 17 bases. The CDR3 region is CASHRRGSGGYTF. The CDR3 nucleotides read TGTGCCAGCCACCGCAGGGGAAGTGGTGGCTACACCTTC.

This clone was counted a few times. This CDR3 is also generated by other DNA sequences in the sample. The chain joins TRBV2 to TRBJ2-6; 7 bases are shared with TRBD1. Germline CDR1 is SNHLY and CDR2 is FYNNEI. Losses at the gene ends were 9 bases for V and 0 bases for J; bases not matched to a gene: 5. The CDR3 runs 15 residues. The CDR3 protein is CARRQGYSGANVLTF. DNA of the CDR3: TGTGCCAGAAGACAGGGTTACTCTGGGGCCAACGTCCTGACTTTC.